This entry is about one TCR delta chain. This clone is described as large (0.1 to 1%). Its antigen has not been determined. No base quality values were provided; no much bigger clone lies one nucleotide off. cDNA was generated in one tube by template-switch reverse transcription with TRGC- and TRDC-specific primers, using SuperScript II. The TRGC primer was designed for binding to both the TRGC1 and TRGC2 constant genes. The KAPA Real-Time Library Amplification Kit was used for TRG and TRD amplification, and AMPure XP bead purification was performed between steps. Index PCR with the Nextera XT Index Kit was used to attach the Illumina sequencing adapters. Sequencing of TRG and TRD amplicons was performed on an Illumina MiSeq with the V2 300 kit, and 150 bp paired-end reads were generated. Regarding the original processing steps: Before any further analysis, FastQC version 0.11.8 was used to check read quality. Reads were aligned to GenBank TRG or TRD reference genes, and CDR3 sequences were built with MiXCR version 3.0.3. MiXCR defaults were kept, except that TRDD gene segments were assembled using 3 rather than 5 consecutive nucleotides. N additions, CDR3 length, J segment length and clonotype sharing between samples were computed with VDJtools version 1.2.1. Out-of-frame CDR3 sequences and those containing stop codons were excluded from analysis. The overlap of infant repertoires with previously published Vgamma9Vdelta2 repertoires from fetal, cord blood and adult blood was compared. Via CATT, TCRdb reprocessed the public reads, and rows with identical DNA were then joined. The V and J calls and clone size come from TCRdb's table, not from the authors' own analysis. This sample is represented by about 350 delta-chain clones; 13% of them were singletons. In total, the top ten clones hold roughly 30% of the sample.

The same treatment, consisting of spiramycin and/or pyrimethamine plus sulfadiazine plus folinic acid, was given to the mothers of both infected and uninfected infants. All infants, infected and uninfected, were born by term delivery after more than 37 weeks of gestation. Around 0.9 mL of blood was processed into PBMCs by Lymphoprep gradient centrifugation, then cryopreserved in liquid nitrogen and shipped to Belgium. Thawed PBMCs were labeled with Zombie NIR viability dye and stained with CD3, TCR gammadelta, Vgamma9 and Vdelta2 antibodies. Sorting of CD3+ TCRgammadelta+ T cells was performed on a FACSAria III, with a mean purity of 98%. For each sample, the RNeasy Micro Kit was used to isolate RNA from some 10,000 sorted gammadelta T cells. The infants were born to mothers who were enrolled with primary T. gondii infection during pregnancy. Peripheral blood samples from the infants were taken at an outpatient microbiology and virology center in Pavia, Italy.

Via the germline V gene, CDR1 is GEAIGNYY and CDR2 EKD. At the junction V is shortened by 3 bases and J by 0 bases; bases outside the gene matches: 1. Reading from cysteine to phenylalanine, the CDR3 counts 16 amino acids. Only the CDR3 portion is preserved as DNA: 48 bases, with reading frame beginning at the first base. This entry belongs to a study of Vγ9Vδ2 T cells in congenital toxoplasmosis (dated by TCRdb to the early 2020s). About the full investigation: The diagnosis of congenital toxoplasmosis relied on IgG, IgM and IgA serology, Western blot and an in-house interferon-gamma release assay. The study compared gamma and delta chain CDR3 repertoires of sorted blood gammadelta T cells between congenitally T. gondii-infected and uninfected infants. TCR sequencing covered roughly five infected and roughly 11 uninfected infants at 2 months, plus 3 infected and 4 uninfected infants at 1 year. Repertoire sequencing was done on samples from infants at 2 months after birth and at 1 year of age. Study-wide conclusions, independent of this receptor: Germline-encoded fetal-type TRDV2 CDR3 sequences seemed to be more prevalent in infected than in uninfected 2-month-old infants, with an in utero expansion footprint being suggested. At 2 months, infected infants appeared to have fewer N additions in TRGV9 and TRDV2 CDR3s than uninfected infants, particularly in TRDV2-TRDJ1 sequences. Two months was the earliest age with enough suitable sample material for TCR repertoire analysis, so newborn repertoires were not sequenced. Both infected and uninfected infants showed high prevalence of a public TRGV9 clonotype. The repertoire differences between infected and uninfected infants were less clear at 1 year of age than at 2 months.

Material for sequencing was gamma-delta T cells from blood. The receptor's source is a child under 10 years old born to a mother with Toxoplasma gondii infection during pregnancy, either congenitally infected or uninfected (not recorded which). The V and J genes are TRDV2 and TRDJ3; TRDD3 aligns with 7 central bases. The bases are TGTGCCTGTGACTGGGGGAGCTCCTGGGACACCCGACAGATGTTTTTC. Its coded protein is CACDWGSSWDTRQMFF.